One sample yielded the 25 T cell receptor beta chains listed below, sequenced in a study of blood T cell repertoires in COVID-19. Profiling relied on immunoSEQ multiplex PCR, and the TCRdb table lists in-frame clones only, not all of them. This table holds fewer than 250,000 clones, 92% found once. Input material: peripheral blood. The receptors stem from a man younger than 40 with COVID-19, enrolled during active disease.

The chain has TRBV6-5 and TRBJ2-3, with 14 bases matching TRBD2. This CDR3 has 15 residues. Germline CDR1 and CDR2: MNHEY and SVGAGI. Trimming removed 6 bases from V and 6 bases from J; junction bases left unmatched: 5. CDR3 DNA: TGTGCCAGCAGCAAGACTAGCGGGGGGGCGGATACGCAGTATTTT. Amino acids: CASSKTSGGADTQYF.

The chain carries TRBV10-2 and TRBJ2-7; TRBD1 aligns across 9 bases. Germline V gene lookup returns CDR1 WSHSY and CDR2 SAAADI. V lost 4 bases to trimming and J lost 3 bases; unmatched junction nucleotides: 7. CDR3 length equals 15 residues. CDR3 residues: CASSVAGQGRYEQYF. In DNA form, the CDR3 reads TGCGCCAGCAGTGTCGCGGGACAGGGCCGCTACGAGCAGTACTTC.

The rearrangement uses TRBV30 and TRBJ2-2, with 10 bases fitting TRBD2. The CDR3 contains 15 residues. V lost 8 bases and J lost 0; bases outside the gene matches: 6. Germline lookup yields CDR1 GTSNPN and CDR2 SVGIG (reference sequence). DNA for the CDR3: TGTGCCCGCTCTAGCGGGGGTGCGAACACCGGGGAGCTGTTTTTT. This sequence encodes CARSSGGANTGELFF.

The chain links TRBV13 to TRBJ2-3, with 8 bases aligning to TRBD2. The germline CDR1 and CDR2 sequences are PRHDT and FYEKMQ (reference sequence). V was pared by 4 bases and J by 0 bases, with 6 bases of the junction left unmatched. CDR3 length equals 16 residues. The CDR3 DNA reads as TGTGCCAGCAGCTACGAGCGGGGGCCTAGCACAGATACGCAGTATTTT. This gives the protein CASSYERGPSTDTQYF.

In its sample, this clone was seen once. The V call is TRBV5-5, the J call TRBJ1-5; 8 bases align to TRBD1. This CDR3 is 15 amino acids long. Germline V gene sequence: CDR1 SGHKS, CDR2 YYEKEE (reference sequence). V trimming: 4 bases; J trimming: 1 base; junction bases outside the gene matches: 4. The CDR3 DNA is TGTGCCAGCAGCCTACAGGGGGGAAGCAATCAGCCCCAGCATTTT. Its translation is CASSLQGGSNQPQHF. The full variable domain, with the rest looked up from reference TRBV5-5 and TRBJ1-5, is DAGVTQSPTHLIKTRGQQVTLRCSPISGHKSVSWYQQVLGQGPQFIFQYYEKEERGRGNFPDRFSARQFPNYSSELNVNALLLGDSALYLCASSLQGGSNQPQHFGDGTRLSIL.

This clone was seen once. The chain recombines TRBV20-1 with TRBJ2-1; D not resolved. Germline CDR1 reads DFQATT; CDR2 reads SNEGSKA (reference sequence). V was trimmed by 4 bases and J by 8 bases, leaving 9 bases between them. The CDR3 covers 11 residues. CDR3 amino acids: CSANREDEQFF. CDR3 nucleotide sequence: TGCAGTGCTAATCGAGAGGATGAGCAGTTCTTC.

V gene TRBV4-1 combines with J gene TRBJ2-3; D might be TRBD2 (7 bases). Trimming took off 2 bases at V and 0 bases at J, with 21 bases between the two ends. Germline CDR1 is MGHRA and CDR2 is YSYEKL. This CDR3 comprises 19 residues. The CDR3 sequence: CASSQSRLGRGPSTDTQYF. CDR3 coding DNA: TGCGCCAGCAGCCAATCCCGCTTGGGGCGGGGGCCTAGCACAGATACGCAGTATTTT.

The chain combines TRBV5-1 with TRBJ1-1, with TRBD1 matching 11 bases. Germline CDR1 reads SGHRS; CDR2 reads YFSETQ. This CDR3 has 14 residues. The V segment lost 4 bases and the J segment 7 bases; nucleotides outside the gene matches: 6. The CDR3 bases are TGCGCCAGCAGCAGGGACAGGGGGTTGGTTGAAGCTTTCTTT. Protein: CASSRDRGLVEAFF.

This chain's CDR3 is CASSWGPTYNEQFF. The CDR3 DNA reads as TGTGCCAGCAGCTGGGGGCCTACCTACAATGAGCAGTTCTTC. The chain carries TRBV2 and TRBJ2-1; the D gene is possibly TRBD1 (6 bases). V lost 6 bases to trimming and J lost 2 bases, with 11 bases between them. The CDR3 totals 14 residues. Germline V gene data show CDR1 as SNHLY and CDR2 as FYNNEI.

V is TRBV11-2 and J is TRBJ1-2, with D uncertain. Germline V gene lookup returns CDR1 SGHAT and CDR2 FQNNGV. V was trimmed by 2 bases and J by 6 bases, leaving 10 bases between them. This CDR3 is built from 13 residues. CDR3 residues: CASSLRRGNGYTF. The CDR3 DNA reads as TGTGCCAGCAGCTTAAGGCGGGGAAATGGCTACACCTTC.

CDR3 nucleotide sequence: TGTGCCAGCAGTGAACAGGGGGTCAACACCGGGGAGCTGTTTTTT. This codes for CASSEQGVNTGELFF. The V call is TRBV6-4, the J call TRBJ2-2, with 8 bases lining up with TRBD1. CDR3 size: 15 residues. Per the germline V gene, CDR1 is MRHNA and CDR2 is SNTAGT. V gave up 3 bases and J gave up 2 bases; unmatched junction bases: 2.

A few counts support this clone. This CDR3 reads CASSPPRGQGVHEQYF. The CDR3 region has the DNA TGTGCCAGTAGTCCCCCGAGGGGACAGGGGGTCCACGAGCAGTACTTC. The chain recombines TRBV19 with TRBJ2-7; 11 positions agree with TRBD1. CDR1 and CDR2 from the germline V gene are LNHDA and SQIVND (reference sequence). This CDR3 is built from 16 residues. V lost 5 bases to trimming and J lost 5 bases; unmatched junction nucleotides: 11. Drawing the rest from reference TRBV19 and TRBJ2-7, the complete variable domain is DGGITQSPKYLFRKEGQNVTLSCEQNLNHDAMYWYRQDPGQGLRLIYYSQIVNDFQKGDIAEGYSVSREKKESFPLTVTSAQKNPTAFYLCASSPPRGQGVHEQYFGPGTRLTVT.

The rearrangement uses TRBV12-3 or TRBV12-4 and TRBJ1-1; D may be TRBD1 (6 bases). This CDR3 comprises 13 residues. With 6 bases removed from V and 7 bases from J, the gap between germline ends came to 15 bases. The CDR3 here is CASSTNREGEAFF. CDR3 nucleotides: TGTGCCAGCAGCACGAACAGGGAGGGTGAAGCTTTCTTT.

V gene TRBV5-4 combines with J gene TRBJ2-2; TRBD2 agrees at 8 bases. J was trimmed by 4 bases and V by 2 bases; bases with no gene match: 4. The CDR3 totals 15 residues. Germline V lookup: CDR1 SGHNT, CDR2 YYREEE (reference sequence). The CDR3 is CASSFGGAVTGELFF. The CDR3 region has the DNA TGTGCCAGCAGCTTCGGGGGGGCGGTCACCGGGGAGCTGTTTTTT.

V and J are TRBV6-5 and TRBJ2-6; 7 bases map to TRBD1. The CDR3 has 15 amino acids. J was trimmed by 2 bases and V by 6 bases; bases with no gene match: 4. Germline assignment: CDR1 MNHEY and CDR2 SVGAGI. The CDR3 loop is CASRLDRAGANVLTF. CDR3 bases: TGTGCCAGCAGACTCGACAGGGCTGGGGCCAACGTCCTGACTTTC.

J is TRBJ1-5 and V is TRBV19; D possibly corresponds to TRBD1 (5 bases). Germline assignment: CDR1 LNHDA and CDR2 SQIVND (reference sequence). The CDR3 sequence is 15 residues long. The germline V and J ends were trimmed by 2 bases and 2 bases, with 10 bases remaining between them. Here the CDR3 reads CASSIRGGGNQPQHF. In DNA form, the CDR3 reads TGTGCCAGTAGTATAAGGGGAGGCGGCAATCAGCCCCAGCATTTT.

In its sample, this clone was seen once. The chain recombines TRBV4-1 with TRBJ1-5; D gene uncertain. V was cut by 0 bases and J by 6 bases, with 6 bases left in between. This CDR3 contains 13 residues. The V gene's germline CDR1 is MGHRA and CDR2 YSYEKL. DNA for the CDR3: TGCGCCAGCAGCCAAGATCCCCTTCAGCCCCAGCATTTT. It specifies CASSQDPLQPQHF.

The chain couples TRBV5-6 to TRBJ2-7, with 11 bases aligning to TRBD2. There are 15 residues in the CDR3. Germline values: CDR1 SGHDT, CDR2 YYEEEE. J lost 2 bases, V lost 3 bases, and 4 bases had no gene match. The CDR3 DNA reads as TGTGCCAGCAGCTCCATAGCGGGGGGGACCTACGAGCAGTACTTC. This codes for CASSSIAGGTYEQYF. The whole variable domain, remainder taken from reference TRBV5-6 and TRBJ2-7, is DAGVTQSPTHLIKTRGQQVTLRCSPKSGHDTVSWYQQALGQGPQFIFQYYEEEERQRGNFPDRFSGHQFPNYSSELNVNALLLGDSALYLCASSSIAGGTYEQYFGPGTRLTVT.

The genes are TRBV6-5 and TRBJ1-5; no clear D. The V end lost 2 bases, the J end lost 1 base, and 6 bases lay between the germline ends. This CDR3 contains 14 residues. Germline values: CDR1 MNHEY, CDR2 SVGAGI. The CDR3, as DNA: TGTGCCAGCAGTTACCGCGGGAGCAATCAGCCCCAGCATTTT. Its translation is CASSYRGSNQPQHF.

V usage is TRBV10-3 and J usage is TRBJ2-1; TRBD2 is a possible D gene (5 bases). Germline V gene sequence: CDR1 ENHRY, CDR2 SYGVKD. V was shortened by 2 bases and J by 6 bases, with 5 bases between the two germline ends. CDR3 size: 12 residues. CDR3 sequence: CAISESGNEQFF. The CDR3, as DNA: TGTGCCATCAGTGAGAGCGGCAATGAGCAGTTCTTC.

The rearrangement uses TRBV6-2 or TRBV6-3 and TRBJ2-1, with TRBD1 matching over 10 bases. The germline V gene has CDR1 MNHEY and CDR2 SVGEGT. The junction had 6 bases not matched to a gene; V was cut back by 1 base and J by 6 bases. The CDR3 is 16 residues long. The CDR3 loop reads CASSYFPGQGVNEQFF. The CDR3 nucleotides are TGTGCCAGCAGTTACTTTCCCGGACAGGGGGTCAATGAGCAGTTCTTC.

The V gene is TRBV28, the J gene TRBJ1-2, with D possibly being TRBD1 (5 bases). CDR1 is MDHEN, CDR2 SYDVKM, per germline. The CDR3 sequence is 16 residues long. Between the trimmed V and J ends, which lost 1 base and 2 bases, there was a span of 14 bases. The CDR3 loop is CASSLSAGLLNYGYTF. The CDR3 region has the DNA TGTGCCAGCAGTTTATCGGCGGGACTCCTAAACTATGGCTACACCTTC.

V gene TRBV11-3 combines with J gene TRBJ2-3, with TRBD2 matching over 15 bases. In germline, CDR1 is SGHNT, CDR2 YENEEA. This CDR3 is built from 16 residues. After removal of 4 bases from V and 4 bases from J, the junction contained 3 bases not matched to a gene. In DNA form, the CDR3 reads TGTGCCAGCAGCTCCGGACTAGCGGGGGGGCCAGATACGCAGTATTTT. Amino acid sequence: CASSSGLAGGPDTQYF.

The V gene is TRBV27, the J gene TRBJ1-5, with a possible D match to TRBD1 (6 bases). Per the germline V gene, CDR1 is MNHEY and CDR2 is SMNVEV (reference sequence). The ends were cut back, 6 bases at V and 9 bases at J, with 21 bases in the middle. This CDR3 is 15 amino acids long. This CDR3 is CASSPTGSSWGPQHF. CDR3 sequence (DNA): TGTGCCAGCAGCCCAACAGGGTCCTCTTGGGGGCCCCAGCATTTT.

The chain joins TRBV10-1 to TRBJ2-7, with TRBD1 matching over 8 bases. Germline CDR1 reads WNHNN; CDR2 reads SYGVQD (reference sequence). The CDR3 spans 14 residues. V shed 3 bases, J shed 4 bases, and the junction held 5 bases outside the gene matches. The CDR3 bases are TGCGCCAGCAGTGATGGGAGACAGGGGTACGAGCAGTACTTC. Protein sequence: CASSDGRQGYEQYF.